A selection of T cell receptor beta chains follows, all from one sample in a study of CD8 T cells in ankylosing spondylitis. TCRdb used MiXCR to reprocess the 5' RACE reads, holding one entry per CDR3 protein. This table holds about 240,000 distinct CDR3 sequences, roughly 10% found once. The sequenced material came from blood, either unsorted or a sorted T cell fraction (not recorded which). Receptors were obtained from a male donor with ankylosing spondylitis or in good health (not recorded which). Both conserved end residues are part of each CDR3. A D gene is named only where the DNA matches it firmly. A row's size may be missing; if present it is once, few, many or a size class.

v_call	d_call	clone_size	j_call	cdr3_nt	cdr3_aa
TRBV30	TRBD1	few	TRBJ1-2	TGTGCCTGGAGTTCCGGACAGGCTCTAGGCTACACCTTC	CAWSSGQALGYTF
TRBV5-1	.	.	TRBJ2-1	TGCGCCAGCAGCCAAAACTCACAGAAGTTCTTC	CASSQNSQKFF
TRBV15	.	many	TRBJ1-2	TGTGCCACCCGTTTAGAAGGGGTCTATGGCTACACCTTC	CATRLEGVYGYTF
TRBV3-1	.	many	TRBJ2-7	TGTGCCAGCAGCCAAGGGGTTACCTCCTACGAGCAGTACTTC	CASSQGVTSYEQYF
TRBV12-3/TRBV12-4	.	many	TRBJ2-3	TGTGCCAGCAGCCGGGGCTCAGATACGCAGTATTTT	CASSRGSDTQYF
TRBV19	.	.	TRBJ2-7	TGTGCCAGTAGTATTCAAACAGGAACCCTTGAGGGGCAGTACTTC	CASSIQTGTLEGQYF
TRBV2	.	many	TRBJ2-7	TGTGCCAGCAGTGAAATTGGGACTTACGAGCAGTACTTC	CASSEIGTYEQYF
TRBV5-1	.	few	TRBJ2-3	TGCGCCAGCAGCATAGGACAGACAGATACGCAGTATTTT	CASSIGQTDTQYF
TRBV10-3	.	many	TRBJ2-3	TGTGCCATCAGTGAGTCGGAGGGTTTAACAGATACGCAGTATTTT	CAISESEGLTDTQYF
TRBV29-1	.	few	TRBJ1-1	TGCAGCGTTGATGCGGGTACTGAAGCTTTCTTT	CSVDAGTEAFF
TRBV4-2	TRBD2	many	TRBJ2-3	TGTGCCAGCAGTGGCGGGACTAGCGGGAGAACTAGCACAGATACGCAGTATTTT	CASSGGTSGRTSTDTQYF
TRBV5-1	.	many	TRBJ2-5	TGCGCCAGCAGCTTGTGGCTCCAAGAGACCCAGTACTTC	CASSLWLQETQYF
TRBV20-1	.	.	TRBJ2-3	TGCAGTGCTAGCGTTGCCGCAATAGATACGCAGTATTTT	CSASVAAIDTQYF
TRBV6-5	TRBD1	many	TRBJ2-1	TGTGCCAGCAGTTCTCCCAGGGGGACAGGGAAGTTATTCGATGAGCAGTTCTTC	CASSSPRGTGKLFDEQFF
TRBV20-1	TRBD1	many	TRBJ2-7	TGCAGTGCCTTTAGGACAGGGGCCTCCTACGAGCAGTACTTC	CSAFRTGASYEQYF
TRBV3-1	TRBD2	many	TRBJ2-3	TGTGCCAGCAGCCAGGCCGGGACTAGCGTCGATACGCAGTATTTT	CASSQAGTSVDTQYF
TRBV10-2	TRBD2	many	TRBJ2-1	TGCGCCAGCAGCCGGAGGAGGACTAGCGTCTTCCATGAGCAGTTCTTC	CASSRRRTSVFHEQFF
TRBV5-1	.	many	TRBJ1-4	TGCGCCAGCAGCCTCAACTCCCGCGGGAGGGGTAATGAAAAACTGTTTTTT	CASSLNSRGRGNEKLFF
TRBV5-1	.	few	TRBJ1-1	TGCGCCAGCCGAGGAGGGACTGAAGCTTTCTTT	CASRGGTEAFF
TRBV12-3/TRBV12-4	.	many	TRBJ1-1	TGTGCCAGCAGTTATCAGGGCCGTATGGGAGCTTTCTTT	CASSYQGRMGAFF